A selection of T cell receptor beta chains follows, all from one sample in a study of metastatic and nonmetastatic thyroid tumors. TCRdb re-processed the PCR reads through MiXCR. The data contain 25,000 to 35,000 clones, almost 30% of them seen just once; the ten biggest clones take up over 25%. The sequenced sample consisted of blood. The receptor source for this set is a female donor with papillary thyroid cancer or a benign thyroid nodule (not recorded which). Some clones in this sample may be carry-over from other donors' samples. CDR3s include the opening cysteine and the closing phenylalanine or tryptophan. The order of the fields is clone size, J gene, D gene, CDR3 length, V gene, CDR3 DNA, CDR3 protein. A D gene is named only where the DNA matches it firmly. The listing skips clone size in some rows; elsewhere it reads once, few, many or a size class.

clone_size: NA; j_call: TRBJ2-6; d_call: TRBD2; cdr3_length: 19; v_call: TRBV4-2; cdr3_nt: TGTGCCAGCAGCGGGGTGCCGAGCGGGGTTCCTTCTGGGGCCAACGTCCTGACTTTC; cdr3_aa: CASSGVPSGVPSGANVLTF
clone_size: NA; j_call: TRBJ1-5; d_call: TRBD1; cdr3_length: 15; v_call: TRBV4-1; cdr3_nt: TGCGCCAGCAGCCGATATTGGACAGGGTATCAGCCCCAGCATTTT; cdr3_aa: CASSRYWTGYQPQHF
clone_size: NA; j_call: TRBJ2-5; d_call: TRBD2; cdr3_length: 15; v_call: TRBV11-3; cdr3_nt: TGTGCCACCTCACCCCGCGGGAGCGCCCAAGAGACCCAGTACTTC; cdr3_aa: CATSPRGSAQETQYF
clone_size: NA; j_call: TRBJ2-1; d_call: NA; cdr3_length: 17; v_call: TRBV4-2; cdr3_nt: TGTGCCAGCAGCCCAGCTTTTCGGCGGAGACTTAACAATGAGCAGTTCTTC; cdr3_aa: CASSPAFRRRLNNEQFF
clone_size: once; j_call: TRBJ1-2; d_call: TRBD1; cdr3_length: 14; v_call: TRBV9; cdr3_nt: TGTGCCAGCAGCGTAGGGTCAGGGGGCGGTGGCTACACCTTC; cdr3_aa: CASSVGSGGGGYTF
clone_size: medium-sized; j_call: TRBJ1-6; d_call: NA; cdr3_length: 15; v_call: TRBV27; cdr3_nt: TGTGCCAGCAGTCCGAGGACAGCACTAAATTCACCCCTCCACTTT; cdr3_aa: CASSPRTALNSPLHF
clone_size: many; j_call: TRBJ2-3; d_call: NA; cdr3_length: 13; v_call: TRBV7-7; cdr3_nt: TGTGCTAGCAGCCCCTCGTCCGACGGGTCTCAGTATTTT; cdr3_aa: CASSPSSDGSQYF
clone_size: few; j_call: TRBJ2-7; d_call: NA; cdr3_length: 13; v_call: TRBV6-1; cdr3_nt: TGTGCCAGCCTGCGGTTAGGATCCTACGAGCAGTACTTC; cdr3_aa: CASLRLGSYEQYF
clone_size: NA; j_call: TRBJ1-2; d_call: TRBD1; cdr3_length: 14; v_call: TRBV20-1; cdr3_nt: TGCAGTGCTTCCGGGACAGGAGGGAACTATGGCTACACCTTC; cdr3_aa: CSASGTGGNYGYTF
clone_size: once; j_call: TRBJ1-6; d_call: TRBD1; cdr3_length: 16; v_call: TRBV20-1; cdr3_nt: TGCAGTGCTAGAGGTGGGACAGGGGTGTGGGATTCACCCCTCCACTTT; cdr3_aa: CSARGGTGVWDSPLHF
clone_size: NA; j_call: TRBJ2-3; d_call: NA; cdr3_length: 16; v_call: TRBV20-1; cdr3_nt: TGCAGTGCTAGAGTCATCACAGGCGGCGGGGAAGATACGCAGTATTTT; cdr3_aa: CSARVITGGGEDTQYF
clone_size: NA; j_call: TRBJ1-1; d_call: NA; cdr3_length: 15; v_call: TRBV5-1; cdr3_nt: TGCGCCAGCAGTTTGGGGCGAAGGATGAACACTGAAGCTTTCTTT; cdr3_aa: CASSLGRRMNTEAFF
clone_size: many; j_call: TRBJ1-2; d_call: TRBD1; cdr3_length: 13; v_call: TRBV18; cdr3_nt: TGTGCCAGCTCACCATTTACAGGGGATGGCTACACCTTC; cdr3_aa: CASSPFTGDGYTF
clone_size: many; j_call: TRBJ1-2; d_call: TRBD1; cdr3_length: 17; v_call: TRBV6-6; cdr3_nt: TGTGCCAGCAGTTACGCCGGGACAGGGGCAGGAAACTATGGCTACACCTTC; cdr3_aa: CASSYAGTGAGNYGYTF
clone_size: NA; j_call: TRBJ1-1; d_call: TRBD1; cdr3_length: 14; v_call: TRBV12-3/TRBV12-4; cdr3_nt: TGTGCCAGCAGTAAAGCGACAGGGGAGGGTGAAGCTTTCTTT; cdr3_aa: CASSKATGEGEAFF
clone_size: NA; j_call: TRBJ2-5; d_call: TRBD2; cdr3_length: 16; v_call: TRBV7-9; cdr3_nt: TGTGCCAGCAGCCCTCGGGGCCTAGCGGACCAAGAGACCCAGTACTTC; cdr3_aa: CASSPRGLADQETQYF
clone_size: NA; j_call: TRBJ2-7; d_call: TRBD1; cdr3_length: 12; v_call: TRBV27; cdr3_nt: TGTGCCAGCAGGACAGGGATCTACGAGCAGTACTTC; cdr3_aa: CASRTGIYEQYF
clone_size: NA; j_call: TRBJ2-5; d_call: TRBD1; cdr3_length: 14; v_call: TRBV20-1; cdr3_nt: TGCAGTGCTAGAGGACAGGGGTTACAAGAGACCCAGTACTTC; cdr3_aa: CSARGQGLQETQYF
clone_size: many; j_call: TRBJ1-2; d_call: NA; cdr3_length: 12; v_call: TRBV6-2/TRBV6-3; cdr3_nt: TGTGCCAGCAGTTCTTATAACTATGGCTACACCTTC; cdr3_aa: CASSSYNYGYTF
clone_size: NA; j_call: TRBJ1-2; d_call: NA; cdr3_length: 15; v_call: TRBV5-1; cdr3_nt: TGCGCCAGCAGCTTGGACGGACTGGGCCCCTATGGCTACACCTTC; cdr3_aa: CASSLDGLGPYGYTF
clone_size: NA; j_call: TRBJ2-2; d_call: NA; cdr3_length: 15; v_call: TRBV12-3/TRBV12-4; cdr3_nt: TGTGCCAGCTTACCGCCAACAACGAACACCGGGGAGCTGTTTTTT; cdr3_aa: CASLPPTTNTGELFF
clone_size: NA; j_call: TRBJ2-1; d_call: TRBD2; cdr3_length: 14; v_call: TRBV6-1; cdr3_nt: TGTGCCAGTCAACGGGGGGAGGTCGTAAATGAGCAGTTCTTC; cdr3_aa: CASQRGEVVNEQFF
clone_size: NA; j_call: TRBJ2-3; d_call: TRBD2; cdr3_length: 16; v_call: TRBV6-5; cdr3_nt: TGTGCCAGCAGTTACTCCAGCGGGGGGGGCACAGATACGCAGTATTTT; cdr3_aa: CASSYSSGGGTDTQYF
clone_size: NA; j_call: TRBJ2-1; d_call: TRBD2; cdr3_length: 13; v_call: TRBV3-1; cdr3_nt: TGTGCTAGCAGTTATAGCGGGACCCAAGAGCAGTTCTTC; cdr3_aa: CASSYSGTQEQFF
clone_size: NA; j_call: TRBJ1-4; d_call: NA; cdr3_length: 11; v_call: TRBV20-1; cdr3_nt: TGCAGTGCTAGACCGAGCGATGGACTGTTTTTT; cdr3_aa: CSARPSDGLFF
clone_size: many; j_call: TRBJ1-3; d_call: NA; cdr3_length: 14; v_call: TRBV20-1; cdr3_nt: TGCAGTGCTGCCCACAGTTCGACTGGAAACACCATATATTTT; cdr3_aa: CSAAHSSTGNTIYF
clone_size: few; j_call: TRBJ1-6; d_call: NA; cdr3_length: 14; v_call: TRBV3-1; cdr3_nt: TGTGCCAGCAGCCCAGCGGGGGGGGATTCACCCCTCCACTTT; cdr3_aa: CASSPAGGDSPLHF
clone_size: few; j_call: TRBJ2-1; d_call: NA; cdr3_length: 14; v_call: TRBV2; cdr3_nt: TGTGCCAGCAGTGAGGATGGACTCGACAATGAGCAGTTCTTC; cdr3_aa: CASSEDGLDNEQFF
clone_size: few; j_call: TRBJ2-3; d_call: TRBD2; cdr3_length: 14; v_call: TRBV10-3; cdr3_nt: TGTGCCATCGCGGCTAGCGGGGTCGCAGATACGCAGTATTTT; cdr3_aa: CAIAASGVADTQYF
clone_size: NA; j_call: TRBJ1-1; d_call: NA; cdr3_length: 13; v_call: TRBV13; cdr3_nt: TGTGCCAGCAGCTTAGTCACAGGCGCCGAAGCTTTCTTT; cdr3_aa: CASSLVTGAEAFF
clone_size: NA; j_call: TRBJ2-5; d_call: NA; cdr3_length: 17; v_call: TRBV7-2; cdr3_nt: TGTGCCAGCAGCTTAGGTTCGGGCTGGGGAGTTGACGAGACCCAGTACTTC; cdr3_aa: CASSLGSGWGVDETQYF
clone_size: few; j_call: TRBJ2-7; d_call: NA; cdr3_length: 16; v_call: TRBV6-1; cdr3_nt: TGTGCCAGCACCAGGGGGATCCGGGACTTGTCCTACGAGCAGTACTTC; cdr3_aa: CASTRGIRDLSYEQYF
clone_size: NA; j_call: TRBJ1-5; d_call: NA; cdr3_length: 14; v_call: TRBV7-8; cdr3_nt: TGTGCCAGCAGCTTAGCGCAGAGCACACAGCCCCAGCATTTT; cdr3_aa: CASSLAQSTQPQHF
clone_size: medium-sized; j_call: TRBJ2-1; d_call: TRBD2; cdr3_length: 15; v_call: TRBV2; cdr3_nt: TGTGCCAGCAGTCGGGCAGCGGGAGGGTACAATGAGCAGTTCTTC; cdr3_aa: CASSRAAGGYNEQFF
clone_size: many; j_call: TRBJ2-3; d_call: TRBD1; cdr3_length: 14; v_call: TRBV20-1; cdr3_nt: TGCAGTGCTATGACAGGGGTGGGCACAGATACGCAGTATTTT; cdr3_aa: CSAMTGVGTDTQYF
clone_size: NA; j_call: TRBJ1-2; d_call: NA; cdr3_length: 13; v_call: TRBV28; cdr3_nt: TGTGCCAGCAGTGTACAGGTTCCCTATGGCTACACCTTC; cdr3_aa: CASSVQVPYGYTF
clone_size: NA; j_call: TRBJ1-2; d_call: NA; cdr3_length: 12; v_call: TRBV28; cdr3_nt: TGTGCCAGCAGTTTAGAAGGGTATGGCTACACCTTC; cdr3_aa: CASSLEGYGYTF
clone_size: NA; j_call: TRBJ1-2; d_call: NA; cdr3_length: 14; v_call: TRBV12-3/TRBV12-4; cdr3_nt: TGTGCCAGCAGTTTAGGATCAGGGGATAGGGGCTACACCTTC; cdr3_aa: CASSLGSGDRGYTF
clone_size: NA; j_call: TRBJ2-7; d_call: TRBD1; cdr3_length: 17; v_call: TRBV6-5; cdr3_nt: TGTGCCAGCAGTTACTCCGTCCGGACAGGGGGAGGGGGAGGGCAGTACTTC; cdr3_aa: CASSYSVRTGGGGGQYF
clone_size: few; j_call: TRBJ1-1; d_call: TRBD1; cdr3_length: 14; v_call: TRBV7-2; cdr3_nt: TGTGCCAGCAGCCGGGACAGGGGAGACACTGAAGCTTTCTTT; cdr3_aa: CASSRDRGDTEAFF
clone_size: many; j_call: TRBJ1-2; d_call: NA; cdr3_length: 14; v_call: TRBV6-2/TRBV6-3; cdr3_nt: TGTGCCAGCAGTTACGGGTTCGCTAACTATGGCTACACCTTC; cdr3_aa: CASSYGFANYGYTF
clone_size: NA; j_call: TRBJ1-4; d_call: NA; cdr3_length: 15; v_call: TRBV4-1; cdr3_nt: TGCGCCAGCAGCTACTATGATGCAACTAATGAAAAACTGTTTTTT; cdr3_aa: CASSYYDATNEKLFF
clone_size: NA; j_call: TRBJ2-1; d_call: TRBD2; cdr3_length: 13; v_call: TRBV6-1; cdr3_nt: TGTGCCAGCAGCGGGACTACCCGGAATGAGCAGTTCTTC; cdr3_aa: CASSGTTRNEQFF
clone_size: medium-sized; j_call: TRBJ1-3; d_call: TRBD1; cdr3_length: 15; v_call: TRBV6-1; cdr3_nt: TGTGCCAGCAGTCCCAGGGACAGGGCTGGAAACACCATATATTTT; cdr3_aa: CASSPRDRAGNTIYF
clone_size: NA; j_call: TRBJ2-7; d_call: NA; cdr3_length: 15; v_call: TRBV4-2; cdr3_nt: TGTGCCAGCAGCCAAGATCGCGGACATGCCTACGAGCAGTACTTC; cdr3_aa: CASSQDRGHAYEQYF
clone_size: NA; j_call: TRBJ2-5; d_call: NA; cdr3_length: 13; v_call: TRBV5-4; cdr3_nt: TGTGCCAGCAGCCACCGCCACAAAGAGACCCAGTACTTC; cdr3_aa: CASSHRHKETQYF
clone_size: medium-sized; j_call: TRBJ2-7; d_call: TRBD1; cdr3_length: 17; v_call: TRBV15; cdr3_nt: TGTGCCACCAGCATGGCTTATCTGGCAGGGGGTTCGAACGAGCAGTACTTC; cdr3_aa: CATSMAYLAGGSNEQYF
clone_size: NA; j_call: TRBJ2-7; d_call: NA; cdr3_length: 13; v_call: TRBV6-1; cdr3_nt: TGTGCCAGCAGGACGTCTGTCCCCTACGAGCAGTACTTC; cdr3_aa: CASRTSVPYEQYF
clone_size: few; j_call: TRBJ2-7; d_call: NA; cdr3_length: 18; v_call: TRBV6-1; cdr3_nt: TGTGCCAGCAGTGAAGGGCCCCCCCTCGGGGGATCTACCTACGAGCAGTACTTC; cdr3_aa: CASSEGPPLGGSTYEQYF